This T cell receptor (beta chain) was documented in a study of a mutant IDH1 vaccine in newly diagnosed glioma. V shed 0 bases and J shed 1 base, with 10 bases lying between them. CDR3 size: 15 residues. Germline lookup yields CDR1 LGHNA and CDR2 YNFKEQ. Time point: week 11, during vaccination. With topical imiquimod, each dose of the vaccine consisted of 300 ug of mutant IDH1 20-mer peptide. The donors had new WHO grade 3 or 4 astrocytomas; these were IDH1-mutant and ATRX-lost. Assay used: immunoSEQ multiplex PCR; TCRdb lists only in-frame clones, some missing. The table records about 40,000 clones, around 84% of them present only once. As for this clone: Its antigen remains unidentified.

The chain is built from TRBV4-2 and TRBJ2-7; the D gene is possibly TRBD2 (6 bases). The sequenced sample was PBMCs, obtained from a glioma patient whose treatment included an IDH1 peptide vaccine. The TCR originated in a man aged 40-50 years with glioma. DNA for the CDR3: TGTGCCAGCAGCCAAGAGGCAGGGAGGTCCTACGAGCAGTACTTC. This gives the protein CASSQEAGRSYEQYF.